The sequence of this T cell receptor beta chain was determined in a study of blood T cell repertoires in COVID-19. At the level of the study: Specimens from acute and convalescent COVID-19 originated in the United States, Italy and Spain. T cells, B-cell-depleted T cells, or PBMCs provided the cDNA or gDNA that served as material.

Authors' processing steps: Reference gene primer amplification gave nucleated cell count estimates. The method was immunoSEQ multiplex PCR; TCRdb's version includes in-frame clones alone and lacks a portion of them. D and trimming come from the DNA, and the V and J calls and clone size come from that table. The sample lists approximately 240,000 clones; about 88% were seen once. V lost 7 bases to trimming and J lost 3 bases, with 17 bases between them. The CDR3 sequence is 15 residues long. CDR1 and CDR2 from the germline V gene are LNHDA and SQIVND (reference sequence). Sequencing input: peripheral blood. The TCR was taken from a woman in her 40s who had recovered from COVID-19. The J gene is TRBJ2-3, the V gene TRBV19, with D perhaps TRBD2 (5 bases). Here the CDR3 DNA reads TGTGCCAGTATAAACTGGGCGGGCTCTACAGATACGCAGTATTTT. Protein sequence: CASINWAGSTDTQYF. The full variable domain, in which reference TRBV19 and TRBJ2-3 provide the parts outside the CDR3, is DGGITQSPKYLFRKEGQNVTLSCEQNLNHDAMYWYRQDPGQGLRLIYYSQIVNDFQKGDIAEGYSVSREKKESFPLTVTSAQKNPTAFYLCASINWAGSTDTQYFGPGTRLTVL.